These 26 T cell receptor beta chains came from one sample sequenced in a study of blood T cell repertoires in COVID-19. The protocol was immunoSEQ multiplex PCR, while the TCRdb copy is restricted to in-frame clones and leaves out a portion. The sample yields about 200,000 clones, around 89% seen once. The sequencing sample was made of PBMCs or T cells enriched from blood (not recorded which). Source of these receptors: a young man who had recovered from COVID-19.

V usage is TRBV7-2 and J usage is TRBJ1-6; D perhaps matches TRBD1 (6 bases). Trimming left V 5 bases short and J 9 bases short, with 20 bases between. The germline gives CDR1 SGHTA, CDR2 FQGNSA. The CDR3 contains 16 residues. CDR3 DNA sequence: TGTGCCAGCAGCATAACGCTGGGGGGGCCTGCTTCACCCCTCCACTTT. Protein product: CASSITLGGPASPLHF.

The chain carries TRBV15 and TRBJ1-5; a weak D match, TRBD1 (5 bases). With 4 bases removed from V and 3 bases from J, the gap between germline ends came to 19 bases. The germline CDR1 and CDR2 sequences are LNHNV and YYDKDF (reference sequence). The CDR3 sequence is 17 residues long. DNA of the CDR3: TGTGCCACCAGCACCCAACCGGCAGGGTTGAACAATCAGCCCCAGCATTTT. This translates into CATSTQPAGLNNQPQHF.

CDR3 protein: CASGKGTSGSVVEQYF. DNA of the CDR3: TGTGCCAGCGGAAAAGGGACTAGCGGGAGTGTGGTCGAGCAGTACTTC. The chain combines TRBV7-8 with TRBJ2-7; TRBD2 matches 14 bases. Germline trimming cut 8 bases from V and 6 bases from J; bases unmatched to any gene: 12. This CDR3 has 16 residues. In germline, CDR1 is SGHVS, CDR2 FQNEAQ. The complete variable domain, with remaining parts taken from reference TRBV7-8 and TRBJ2-7, reads GAGVSQSPRYKVAKRGQDVALRCDPISGHVSLFWYQQALGQGPEFLTYFQNEAQLDKSGLPSDRFFAERPEGSVSTLKIQRTQQEDSAVYLCASGKGTSGSVVEQYFGPGTRLTVT.

The CDR3 is CASSLGTANNQPQHF. The CDR3 nucleotides are TGCGCCAGCAGCTTGGGGACAGCAAATAATCAGCCCCAGCATTTT. The V gene is TRBV5-1, the J gene TRBJ1-5, with D tentatively TRBD1 (6 bases). The CDR3 totals 15 residues. Trimming removed 0 bases from V and 4 bases from J, with 11 bases in between. Germline V gives CDR1 SGHRS, CDR2 YFSETQ. Using reference TRBV5-1 and TRBJ1-5 for the parts outside the CDR3, the full variable domain is KAGVTQTPRYLIKTRGQQVTLSCSPISGHRSVSWYQQTPGQGLQFLFEYFSETQRNKGNFPGRFSGRQFSNSRSEMNVSTLELGDSALYLCASSLGTANNQPQHFGDGTRLSIL.

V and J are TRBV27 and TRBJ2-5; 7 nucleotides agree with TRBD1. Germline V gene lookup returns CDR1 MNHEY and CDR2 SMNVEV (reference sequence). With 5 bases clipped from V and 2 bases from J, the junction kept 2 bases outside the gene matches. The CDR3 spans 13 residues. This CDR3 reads CASSLGQQETQYF. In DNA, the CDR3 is TGTGCCAGCAGTCTGGGACAGCAAGAGACCCAGTACTTC.

CDR3 residues: CASRRGQHSNQPQHF. The CDR3 coding sequence is TGTGCCAGCAGGCGGGGACAGCATAGCAATCAGCCCCAGCATTTT. The rearrangement joins TRBV5-8 to TRBJ1-5; 7 bases fit TRBD1. Germline values: CDR1 SGHTS, CDR2 YDEGEE. The junction had 5 bases not matched to a gene; V was cut back by 5 bases and J by 0 bases. CDR3 length equals 15 residues.

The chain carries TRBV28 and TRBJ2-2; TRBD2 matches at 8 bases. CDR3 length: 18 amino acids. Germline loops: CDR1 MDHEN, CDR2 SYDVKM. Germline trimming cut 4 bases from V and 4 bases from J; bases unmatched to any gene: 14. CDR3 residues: CASSSVVGGRFPTGELFF. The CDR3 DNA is TGTGCCAGCAGTTCGGTGGTCGGCGGGAGGTTCCCCACCGGGGAGCTGTTTTTT.

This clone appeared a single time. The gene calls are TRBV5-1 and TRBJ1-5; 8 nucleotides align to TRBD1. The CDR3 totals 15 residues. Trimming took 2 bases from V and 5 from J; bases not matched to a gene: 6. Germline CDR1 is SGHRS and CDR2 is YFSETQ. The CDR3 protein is CASSFRTGIDQPQHF. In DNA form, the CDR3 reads TGCGCCAGCAGCTTTAGGACAGGGATCGATCAGCCCCAGCATTTT. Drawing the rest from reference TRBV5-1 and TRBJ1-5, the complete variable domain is KAGVTQTPRYLIKTRGQQVTLSCSPISGHRSVSWYQQTPGQGLQFLFEYFSETQRNKGNFPGRFSGRQFSNSRSEMNVSTLELGDSALYLCASSFRTGIDQPQHFGDGTRLSIL.

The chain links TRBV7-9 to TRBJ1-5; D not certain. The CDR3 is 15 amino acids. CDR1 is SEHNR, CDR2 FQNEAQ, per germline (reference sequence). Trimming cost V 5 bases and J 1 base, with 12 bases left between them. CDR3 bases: TGTGCCAGCAGCCTACTGTCTGTGAGCAATCAGCCCCAGCATTTT. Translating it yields CASSLLSVSNQPQHF.

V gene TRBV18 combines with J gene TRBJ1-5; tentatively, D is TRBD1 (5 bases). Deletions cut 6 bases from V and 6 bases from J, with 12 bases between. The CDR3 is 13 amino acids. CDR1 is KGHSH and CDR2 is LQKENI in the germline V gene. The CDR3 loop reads CASSPSQGQPQHF. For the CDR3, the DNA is TGTGCCAGCTCCCCCTCCCAGGGTCAGCCCCAGCATTTT.

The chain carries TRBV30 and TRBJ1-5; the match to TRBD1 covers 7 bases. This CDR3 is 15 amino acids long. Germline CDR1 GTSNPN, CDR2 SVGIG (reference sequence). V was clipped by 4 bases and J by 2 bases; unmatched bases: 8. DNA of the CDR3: TGTGCCTGGAATGGGGTCAGGGGGGGCAATCAGCCCCAGCATTTT. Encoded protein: CAWNGVRGGNQPQHF.

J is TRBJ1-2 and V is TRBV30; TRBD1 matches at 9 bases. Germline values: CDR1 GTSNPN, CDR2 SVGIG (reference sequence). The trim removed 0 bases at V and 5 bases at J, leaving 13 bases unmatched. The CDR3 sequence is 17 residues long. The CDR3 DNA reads TGTGCCTGGAGTGTACGTTTTGGGACAGGGATGTCTTATGGCTACACCTTC. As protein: CAWSVRFGTGMSYGYTF.

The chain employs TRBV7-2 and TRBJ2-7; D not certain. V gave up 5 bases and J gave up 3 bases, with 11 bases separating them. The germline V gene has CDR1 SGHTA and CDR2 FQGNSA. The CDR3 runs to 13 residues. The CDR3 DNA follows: TGTGCCAGCAGCCGAGGCCCTTTCTACGAGCAGTACTTC. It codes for CASSRGPFYEQYF.

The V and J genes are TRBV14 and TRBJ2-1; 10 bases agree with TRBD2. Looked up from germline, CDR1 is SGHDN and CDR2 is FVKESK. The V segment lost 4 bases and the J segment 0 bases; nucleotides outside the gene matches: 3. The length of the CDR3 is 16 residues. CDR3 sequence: CASSPRTSGSYNEQFF. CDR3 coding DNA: TGTGCCAGCAGCCCCAGGACTAGCGGCTCCTACAATGAGCAGTTCTTC. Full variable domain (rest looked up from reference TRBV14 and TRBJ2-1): EAGVTQFPSHSVIEKGQTVTLRCDPISGHDNLYWYRRVMGKEIKFLLHFVKESKQDESGMPNNRFLAERTGGTYSTLKVQPAELEDSGVYFCASSPRTSGSYNEQFFGPGTRLTVL.

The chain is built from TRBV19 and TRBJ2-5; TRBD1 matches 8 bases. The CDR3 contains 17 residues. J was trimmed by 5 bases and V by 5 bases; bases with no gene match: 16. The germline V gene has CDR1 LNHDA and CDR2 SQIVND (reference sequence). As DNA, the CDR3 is TGTGCCAGTAGTTCCAGAACGGACAGGGCGGGGAAGGAGACCCAGTACTTC. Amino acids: CASSSRTDRAGKETQYF.

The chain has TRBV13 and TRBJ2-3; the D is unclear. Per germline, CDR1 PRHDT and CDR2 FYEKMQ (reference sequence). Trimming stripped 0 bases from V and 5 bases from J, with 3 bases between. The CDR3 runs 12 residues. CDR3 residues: CASSLGRDTQYF. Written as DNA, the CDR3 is TGTGCCAGCAGCTTAGGCAGAGATACGCAGTATTTT.

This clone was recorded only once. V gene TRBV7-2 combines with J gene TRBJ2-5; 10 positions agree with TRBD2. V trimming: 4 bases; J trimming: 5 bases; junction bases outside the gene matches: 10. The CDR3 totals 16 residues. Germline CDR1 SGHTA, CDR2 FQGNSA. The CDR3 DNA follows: TGTGCCAGCAGCTCCACTCTAGCGGGAGTAAGTGAGACCCAGTACTTC. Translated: CASSSTLAGVSETQYF.

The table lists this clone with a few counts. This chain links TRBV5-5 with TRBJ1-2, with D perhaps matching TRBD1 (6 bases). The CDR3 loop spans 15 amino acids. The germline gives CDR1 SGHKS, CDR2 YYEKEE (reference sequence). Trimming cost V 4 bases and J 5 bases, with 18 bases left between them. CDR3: CASSPDRIKGYGYTF. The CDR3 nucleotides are TGTGCCAGCAGCCCTGACAGGATAAAGGGGTATGGCTACACCTTC.

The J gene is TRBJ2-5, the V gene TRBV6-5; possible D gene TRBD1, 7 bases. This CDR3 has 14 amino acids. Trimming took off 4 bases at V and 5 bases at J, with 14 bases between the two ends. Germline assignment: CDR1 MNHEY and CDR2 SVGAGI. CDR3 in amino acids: CASSSLTGRETQYF. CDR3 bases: TGTGCCAGCAGTTCCTTGACAGGGAGGGAGACCCAGTACTTC.

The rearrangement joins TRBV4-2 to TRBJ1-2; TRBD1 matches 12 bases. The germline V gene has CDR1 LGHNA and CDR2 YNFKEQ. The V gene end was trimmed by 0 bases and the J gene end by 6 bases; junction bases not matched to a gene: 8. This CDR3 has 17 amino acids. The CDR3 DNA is TGTGCCAGCAGCCAAGAGGGGACAGGGGGCAGAATGAATGGCTACACCTTC. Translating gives CASSQEGTGGRMNGYTF.

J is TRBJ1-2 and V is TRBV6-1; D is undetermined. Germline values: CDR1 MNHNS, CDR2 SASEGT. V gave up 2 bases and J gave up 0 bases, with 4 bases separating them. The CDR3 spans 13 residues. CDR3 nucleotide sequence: TGTGCCAGCAGTGAATCCACTAACTATGGCTACACCTTC. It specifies CASSESTNYGYTF.

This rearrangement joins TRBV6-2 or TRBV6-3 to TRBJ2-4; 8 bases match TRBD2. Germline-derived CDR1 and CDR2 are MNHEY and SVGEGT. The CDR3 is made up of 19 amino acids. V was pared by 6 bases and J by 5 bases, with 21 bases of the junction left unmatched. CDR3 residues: CASSPRAGGGWISENIQYF. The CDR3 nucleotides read TGTGCCAGCAGCCCTCGGGCGGGGGGTGGCTGGATCTCGGAAAACATTCAGTACTTC.

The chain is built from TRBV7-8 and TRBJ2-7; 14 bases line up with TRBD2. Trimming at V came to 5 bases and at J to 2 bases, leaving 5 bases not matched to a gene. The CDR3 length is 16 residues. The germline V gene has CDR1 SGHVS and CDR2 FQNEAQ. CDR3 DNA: TGTGCCAGCAGCCCGGGACTAGCGGGAGCTGCCTACGAGCAGTACTTC. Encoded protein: CASSPGLAGAAYEQYF.

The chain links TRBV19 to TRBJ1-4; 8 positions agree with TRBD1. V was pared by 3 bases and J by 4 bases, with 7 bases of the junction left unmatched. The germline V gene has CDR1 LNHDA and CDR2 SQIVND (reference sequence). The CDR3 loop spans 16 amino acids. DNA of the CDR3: TGTGCCAGTAGTATTCGTTCCGGACAGGGTAATGAAAAACTGTTTTTT. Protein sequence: CASSIRSGQGNEKLFF.

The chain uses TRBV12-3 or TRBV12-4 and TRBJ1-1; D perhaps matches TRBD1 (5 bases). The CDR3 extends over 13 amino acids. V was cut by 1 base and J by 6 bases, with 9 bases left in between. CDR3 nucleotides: TGTGCCAGCAGTTTAGATACAGGACCTGAAGCTTTCTTT. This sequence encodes CASSLDTGPEAFF.

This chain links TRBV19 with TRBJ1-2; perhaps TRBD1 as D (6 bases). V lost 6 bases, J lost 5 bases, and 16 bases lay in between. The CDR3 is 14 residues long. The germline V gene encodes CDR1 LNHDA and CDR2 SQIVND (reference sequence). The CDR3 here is CASRPEGVGYGYTF. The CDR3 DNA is TGTGCCAGTAGACCCGAGGGGGTTGGGTATGGCTACACCTTC.